The rows below give T cell receptor beta chains drawn from one sample of a study of neurological immune-mediated disorders. TCRdb used MiXCR to reprocess the 5' RACE reads, holding one entry per CDR3 protein. The data show about 44,000 distinct CDR3 sequences, about 6% seen once. The specimen was CD4+ T cells from blood. The receptor source for this set is a woman aged 40 to 50 in good health. CDR3s include the opening cysteine and the closing phenylalanine or tryptophan. A D gene is named only where the DNA matches it firmly. Only part of the rows carry a size: once, few, many, or a class if the clone is expanded.

CDR3 DNA: TGTGCCAGCAGTTTAGTTCCGGCGGGGACAGGGGGCTTGGATGGCTACACCTTC; CDR3 protein: CASSLVPAGTGGLDGYTF; D gene: TRBD1; clone size: many; J gene: TRBJ1-2; V gene: TRBV28
CDR3 DNA: TGTGCCAGCAATGACAATGATAACATTCAGTACTTC; CDR3 protein: CASNDNDNIQYF; D gene: -; clone size: many; J gene: TRBJ2-4; V gene: TRBV25-1
CDR3 DNA: TGTGCCAGCAGTCTGCTAGCGGGAGGAGGGGCCTACAATGAGCAGTTCTTC; CDR3 protein: CASSLLAGGGAYNEQFF; D gene: TRBD2; clone size: many; J gene: TRBJ2-1; V gene: TRBV6-4
CDR3 DNA: TGTGCCACCAGCGGACGGAGACGGGAAGGGGAGACCCAGTACTTC; CDR3 protein: CATSGRRREGETQYF; D gene: -; clone size: many; J gene: TRBJ2-5; V gene: TRBV15
CDR3 DNA: TGTGCCAGCAACCCGGGGGGTAGGGCTCAGCCCCAGCATTTT; CDR3 protein: CASNPGGRAQPQHF; D gene: -; clone size: many; J gene: TRBJ1-5; V gene: TRBV12-3/TRBV12-4
CDR3 DNA: TGCGCCAGCAGCTTCGACGGAACACCTAACACTGAAGCTTTCTTT; CDR3 protein: CASSFDGTPNTEAFF; D gene: -; clone size: many; J gene: TRBJ1-1; V gene: TRBV5-1
CDR3 DNA: TGTGCCAGCAGATCTACAGGGGTTATCAGCACAGATACGCAGTATTTT; CDR3 protein: CASRSTGVISTDTQYF; D gene: TRBD1; clone size: many; J gene: TRBJ2-3; V gene: TRBV7-6
CDR3 DNA: TGTGCCAGCAGCTTCCCGGGGGATAGCGGGTTCTCAGGGAGGGAGACCCAGTACTTC; CDR3 protein: CASSFPGDSGFSGRETQYF; D gene: TRBD2; clone size: many; J gene: TRBJ2-5; V gene: TRBV7-6
CDR3 DNA: TGTGCCAGCAGTTTAGTGGGACAAAACTACGAGCAGTACTTC; CDR3 protein: CASSLVGQNYEQYF; D gene: -; clone size: many; J gene: TRBJ2-7; V gene: TRBV12-3/TRBV12-4
CDR3 DNA: TGTGCCAGCAGTGAGGGACTGAACACTGAAGCTTTCTTT; CDR3 protein: CASSEGLNTEAFF; D gene: -; clone size: many; J gene: TRBJ1-1; V gene: TRBV6-4
CDR3 DNA: TGTGCCAGCAGCTTAATAGGCAGGGAAGAAGCTTTCTTT; CDR3 protein: CASSLIGREEAFF; D gene: -; clone size: many; J gene: TRBJ1-1; V gene: TRBV7-9
CDR3 DNA: TGCAGCGTTGAACAAAGAGGGGCCCGCACAGATACGCAGTATTTT; CDR3 protein: CSVEQRGARTDTQYF; D gene: -; clone size: many; J gene: TRBJ2-3; V gene: TRBV29-1
CDR3 DNA: TGTGCCAGCAGCCGAACACTGACAACTAATGAAAAACTGTTTTTT; CDR3 protein: CASSRTLTTNEKLFF; D gene: -; clone size: few; J gene: TRBJ1-4; V gene: TRBV6-6
CDR3 DNA: TGTGCCAGCAGTCAGCAGGGACGGCCTTCTTACGAGCAGTACTTC; CDR3 protein: CASSQQGRPSYEQYF; D gene: -; clone size: many; J gene: TRBJ2-7; V gene: TRBV5-6
CDR3 DNA: TGTGCCAGCACCCCCCTCGGGAGTCTCTACGAGCAGTACTTC; CDR3 protein: CASTPLGSLYEQYF; D gene: -; clone size: many; J gene: TRBJ2-7; V gene: TRBV25-1
CDR3 DNA: TGTGCCAGCAGCGCAGACAGGACCCAAGAGACCCAGTACTTC; CDR3 protein: CASSADRTQETQYF; D gene: -; clone size: many; J gene: TRBJ2-5; V gene: TRBV5-5
CDR3 DNA: TGCGCCAGCAGCTTGATCCGGACAGGGCTGACTCCTGGTGGCTACACCTTC; CDR3 protein: CASSLIRTGLTPGGYTF; D gene: TRBD1; clone size: many; J gene: TRBJ1-2; V gene: TRBV5-1
CDR3 DNA: TGTGCCAGCAGCTTAGAGGCCACATCTGGAAACACCATATATTTT; CDR3 protein: CASSLEATSGNTIYF; D gene: -; clone size: many; J gene: TRBJ1-3; V gene: TRBV11-2
CDR3 DNA: TGTGCCAGCAGCCCAAGTCAGGGGAAGGGAGATACGCAGTATTTT; CDR3 protein: CASSPSQGKGDTQYF; D gene: -; clone size: -; J gene: TRBJ2-3; V gene: TRBV5-4
CDR3 DNA: TGCGCCAGCAGACTAGCAGACACCGGGGAGCTGTTTTTT; CDR3 protein: CASRLADTGELFF; D gene: -; clone size: -; J gene: TRBJ2-2; V gene: TRBV5-1
CDR3 DNA: TGCAGTGCCCGGGGGGCGGGAGGGTGGAACACCGGGGAGCTGTTTTTT; CDR3 protein: CSARGAGGWNTGELFF; D gene: TRBD2; clone size: many; J gene: TRBJ2-2; V gene: TRBV20-1
CDR3 DNA: TGTGCCAGCAGCTCAGGGACGTGGCAGGGATGGATACTCGAAAAAGAGACCCAGTACTTC; CDR3 protein: CASSSGTWQGWILEKETQYF; D gene: -; clone size: many; J gene: TRBJ2-5; V gene: TRBV7-2
CDR3 DNA: TGCAGTGCTAGAGGTTCCGGGACCATATACGAGCAGTACTTC; CDR3 protein: CSARGSGTIYEQYF; D gene: -; clone size: many; J gene: TRBJ2-7; V gene: TRBV20-1
CDR3 DNA: TGTGCCAGCAGCTTAGCGCCTTTTCGCGAAAGGGGACAAGAGACCCAGTACTTC; CDR3 protein: CASSLAPFRERGQETQYF; D gene: -; clone size: many; J gene: TRBJ2-5; V gene: TRBV7-9
CDR3 DNA: TGTGCCAGCAGCTTATTGCAGGGGGTATTTGAGCAGTTCTTC; CDR3 protein: CASSLLQGVFEQFF; D gene: TRBD1; clone size: many; J gene: TRBJ2-1; V gene: TRBV7-2
CDR3 DNA: TGCGCCAGCAGCTTGGGGGCCACCACAGATACGCAGTATTTT; CDR3 protein: CASSLGATTDTQYF; D gene: -; clone size: many; J gene: TRBJ2-3; V gene: TRBV5-1
CDR3 DNA: TGTGCCATCAGTCCGTCAGGGAAGTTGGACAATGAAAAACTGTTTTTT; CDR3 protein: CAISPSGKLDNEKLFF; D gene: -; clone size: many; J gene: TRBJ1-4; V gene: TRBV10-3
CDR3 DNA: TGTGCCACCAGTGATAACCTACAGGGTAGCACAGATACGCAGTATTTT; CDR3 protein: CATSDNLQGSTDTQYF; D gene: -; clone size: many; J gene: TRBJ2-3; V gene: TRBV24-1
CDR3 DNA: TGTGCCAGCAGCTGGCTCGAAGGGGGCTATGGCTACACCTTC; CDR3 protein: CASSWLEGGYGYTF; D gene: -; clone size: many; J gene: TRBJ1-2; V gene: TRBV5-5